This TCR beta chain was captured by sequencing in a study of T cell responses to AZD1222 COVID-19 vaccine. The V end lost 2 bases, the J end lost 5 bases, and 12 bases lay between the germline ends. This CDR3 has 15 residues. Per germline, CDR1 SEHNR and CDR2 FQNEAQ (reference sequence). Libraries were prepared by immunoSEQ multiplex PCR; TCRdb keeps only in-frame clonotypes and omits some of them. This repertoire shows 150,000 or so clones, 90% found once; its top ten account for over 15%. The sequence came from an adult in good health. Sequencing used peripheral blood, obtained on day 0 of AZD1222 vaccination. This chain uses TRBV7-9 with TRBJ2-2; D might be TRBD2 (5 bases). Here the CDR3 reads CASSLWSPGTGELFF. Here the CDR3 DNA reads TGTGCCAGCAGCTTATGGTCCCCGGGAACCGGGGAGCTGTTTTTT.